This T cell receptor (beta chain) was observed in a study of blood T cell repertoires in COVID-19. Study in general: T cells, B-cell-depleted T cells, or PBMCs provided the cDNA or gDNA that served as material.

Recovery meant two consecutive negative NP/OP PCR tests, professional clearance, or resolved symptoms. Per the original methods: It was from reference gene primer amplification that nucleated cell counts were estimated. Measured with immunoSEQ multiplex PCR; TCRdb has only the in-frame clones, and not every one. The V and J calls and clone size were taken over from that table, and D and trimming were inferred from the DNA. The table records some 370,000 clones, around 83% of them present only once. This receptor was identified in a woman aged 45-60 years who had recovered from COVID-19. The specimen sequenced was PBMCs or T cells enriched from blood (not recorded which).

CDR3 nucleotide sequence: TGTGCCTGGAGTGTCGGCGGAGGTGGTTTCTTT. Amino acid sequence: CAWSVGGGGFF. The chain recombines TRBV30 with TRBJ1-1; D gene uncertain. CDR3 length: 11 residues. With 0 bases removed from V and 13 bases from J, the gap between germline ends came to 12 bases. CDR1 and CDR2 (germline): GTSNPN, SVGIG (reference sequence).